Listed here is a single TCR beta chain. These data come from a study of blood T cell repertoires in COVID-19. Study summary: PBMCs, B-cell-depleted T cells, or T cells provided the cDNA or gDNA that made up the material.

Living in 25 or so US areas, the participants were between 18 and 89 years of age. Recovered status applied to Cohort 3 donors who had two consecutive negative PCRs. It also applied to those with clearance or with symptom resolution. How the authors handled the data: The authors estimated nucleated cell counts from reference gene primer amplification. Sequencing used immunoSEQ multiplex PCR; TCRdb keeps in-frame clones, though not all of them. V and J calls and clone size are as listed in that table; D and trimming were resolved from the DNA. The table shows about 280,000 clones, with about 85% occurring only once. CDR3 size: 14 residues. Per germline, CDR1 SGHNT and CDR2 YYREEE (reference sequence). The V gene lost 5 bases and the J gene lost 3 bases, with 11 bases spanning the gap.

The source material was PBMCs or T cells enriched from blood (not recorded which). The TCR originated in a woman aged 50 to 60 who had recovered from COVID-19. The chain carries TRBV5-4 and TRBJ1-4; TRBD1 might be the D (5 bases). The DNA for the CDR3 is TGTGCCAGCAGAAGGGGAGGTCCTAATGAAAAACTGTTTTTT. This gives the protein CASRRGGPNEKLFF.